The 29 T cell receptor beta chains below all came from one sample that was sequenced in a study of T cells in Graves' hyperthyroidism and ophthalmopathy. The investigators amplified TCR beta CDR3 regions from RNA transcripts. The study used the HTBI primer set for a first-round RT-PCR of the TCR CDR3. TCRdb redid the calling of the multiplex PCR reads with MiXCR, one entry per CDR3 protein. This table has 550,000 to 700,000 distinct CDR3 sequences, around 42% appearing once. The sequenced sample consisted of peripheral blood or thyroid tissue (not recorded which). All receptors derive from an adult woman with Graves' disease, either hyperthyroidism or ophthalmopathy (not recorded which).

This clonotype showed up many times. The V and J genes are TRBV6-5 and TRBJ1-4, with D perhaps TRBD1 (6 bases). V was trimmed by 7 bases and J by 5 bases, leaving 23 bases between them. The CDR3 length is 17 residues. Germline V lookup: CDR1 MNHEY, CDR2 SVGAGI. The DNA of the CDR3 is TGTGCCAGCACCCGAAGGGGGGGCGTTAAGCTGAATGAAAAACTGTTTTTT. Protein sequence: CASTRRGGVKLNEKLFF.

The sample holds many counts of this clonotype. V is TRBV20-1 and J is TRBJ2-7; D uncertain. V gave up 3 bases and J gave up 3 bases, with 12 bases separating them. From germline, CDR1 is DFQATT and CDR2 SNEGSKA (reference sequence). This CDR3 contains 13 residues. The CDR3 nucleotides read TGCAGTGCTAGCGCCCCGATGAACTACGAGCAGTACTTC. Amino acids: CSASAPMNYEQYF.

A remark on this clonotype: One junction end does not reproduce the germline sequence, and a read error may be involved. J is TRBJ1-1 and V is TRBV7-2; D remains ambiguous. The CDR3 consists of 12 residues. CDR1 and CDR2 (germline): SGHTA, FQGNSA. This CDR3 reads CASAVEGVRAFF. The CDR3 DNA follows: TGCGCCAGCGCGGTGGAGGGAGTGCGAGCTTTCTTT.

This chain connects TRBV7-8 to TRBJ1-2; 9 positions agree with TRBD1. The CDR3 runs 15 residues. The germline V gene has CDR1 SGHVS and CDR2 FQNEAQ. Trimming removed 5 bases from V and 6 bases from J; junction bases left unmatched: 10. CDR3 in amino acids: CASSLQTGGGNGYTF. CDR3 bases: TGTGCCAGCAGCCTCCAGACAGGGGGAGGGAATGGCTACACCTTC.

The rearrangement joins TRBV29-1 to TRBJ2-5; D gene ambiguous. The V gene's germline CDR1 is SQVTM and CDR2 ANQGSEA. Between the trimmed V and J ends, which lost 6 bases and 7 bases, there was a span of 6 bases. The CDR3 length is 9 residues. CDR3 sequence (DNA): TGCAGCGTGTGGGGGACCCAGTACTTC. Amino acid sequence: CSVWGTQYF. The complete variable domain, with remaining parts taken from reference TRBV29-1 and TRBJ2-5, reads SAVISQKPSRDICQRGTSLTIQCQVDSQVTMMFWYRQQPGQSLTLIATANQGSEATYESGFVIDKFPISRPNLTFSTLTVSNMSPEDSSIYLCSVWGTQYFGPGTRLLVL.

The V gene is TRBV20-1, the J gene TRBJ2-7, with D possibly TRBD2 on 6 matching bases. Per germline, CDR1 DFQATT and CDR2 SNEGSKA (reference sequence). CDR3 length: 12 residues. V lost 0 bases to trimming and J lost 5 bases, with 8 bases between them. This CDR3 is CSAREGRNEQYF. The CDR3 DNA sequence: TGCAGTGCTAGAGAGGGGAGGAACGAGCAGTACTTC.

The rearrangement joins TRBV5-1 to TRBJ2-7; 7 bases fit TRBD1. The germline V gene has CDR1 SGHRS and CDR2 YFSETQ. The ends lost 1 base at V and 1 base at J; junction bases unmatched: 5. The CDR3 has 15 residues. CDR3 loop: CASSLTGTDSYEQYF. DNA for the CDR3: TGCGCCAGCAGCTTGACCGGGACAGATTCCTACGAGCAGTACTTC.

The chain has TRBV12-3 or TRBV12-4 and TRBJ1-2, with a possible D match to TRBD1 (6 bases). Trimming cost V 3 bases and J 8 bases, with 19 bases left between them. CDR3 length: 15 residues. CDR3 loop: CASSFLGQQGGGYTF. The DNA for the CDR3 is TGTGCCAGCAGTTTCCTAGGACAACAGGGTGGAGGCTACACCTTC.

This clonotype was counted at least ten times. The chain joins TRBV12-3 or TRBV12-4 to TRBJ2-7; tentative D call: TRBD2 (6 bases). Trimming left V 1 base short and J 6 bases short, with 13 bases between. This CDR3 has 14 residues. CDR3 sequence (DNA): TGTGCCAGCAGTTTAGTCGGGGGAACTCTCGAGCAGTACTTC. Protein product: CASSLVGGTLEQYF.

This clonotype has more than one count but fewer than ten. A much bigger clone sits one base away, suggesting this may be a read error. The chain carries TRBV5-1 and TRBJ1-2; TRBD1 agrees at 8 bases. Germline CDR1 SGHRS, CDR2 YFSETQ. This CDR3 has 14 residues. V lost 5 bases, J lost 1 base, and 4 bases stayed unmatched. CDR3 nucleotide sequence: TGCGCCAGCAGTGGACAGGGATTTAACTATGGCTACACCTTC. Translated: CASSGQGFNYGYTF.

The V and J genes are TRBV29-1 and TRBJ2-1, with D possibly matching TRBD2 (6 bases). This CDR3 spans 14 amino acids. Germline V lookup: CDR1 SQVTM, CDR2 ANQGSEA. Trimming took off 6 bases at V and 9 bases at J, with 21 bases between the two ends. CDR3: CSVPHGMGGGEQFF. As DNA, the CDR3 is TGCAGCGTACCTCACGGGATGGGGGGAGGTGAGCAGTTCTTC.

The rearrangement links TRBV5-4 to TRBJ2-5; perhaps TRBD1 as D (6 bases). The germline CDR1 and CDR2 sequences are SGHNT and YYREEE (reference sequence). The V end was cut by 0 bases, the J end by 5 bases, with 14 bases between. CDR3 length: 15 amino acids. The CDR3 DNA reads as TGTGCCAGCAGCTTGGAGCAGGGGCCAGGGGAGACCCAGTACTTC. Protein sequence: CASSLEQGPGETQYF.

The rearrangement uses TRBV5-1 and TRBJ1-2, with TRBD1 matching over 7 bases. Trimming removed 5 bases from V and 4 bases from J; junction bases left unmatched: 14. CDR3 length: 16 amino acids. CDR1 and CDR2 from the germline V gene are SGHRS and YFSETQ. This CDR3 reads CASRPGQLTWGYGYTF. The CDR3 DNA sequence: TGCGCCAGCAGACCGGGACAGCTCACCTGGGGCTATGGCTACACCTTC.

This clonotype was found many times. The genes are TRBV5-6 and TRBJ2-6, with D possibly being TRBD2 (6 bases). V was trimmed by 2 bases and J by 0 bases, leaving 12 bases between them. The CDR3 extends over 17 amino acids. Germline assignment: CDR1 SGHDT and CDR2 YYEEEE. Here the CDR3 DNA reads TGTGCCAGCAGCTTTCCGGGACTCCCCTCTGGGGCCAACGTCCTGACTTTC. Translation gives CASSFPGLPSGANVLTF.

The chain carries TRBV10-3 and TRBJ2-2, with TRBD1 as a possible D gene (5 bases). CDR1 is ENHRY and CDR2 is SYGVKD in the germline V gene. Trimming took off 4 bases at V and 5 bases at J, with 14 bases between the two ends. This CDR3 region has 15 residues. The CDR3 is CAISALKGKTGELFF. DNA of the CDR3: TGTGCCATCAGTGCCCTGAAGGGGAAGACCGGGGAGCTGTTTTTT.

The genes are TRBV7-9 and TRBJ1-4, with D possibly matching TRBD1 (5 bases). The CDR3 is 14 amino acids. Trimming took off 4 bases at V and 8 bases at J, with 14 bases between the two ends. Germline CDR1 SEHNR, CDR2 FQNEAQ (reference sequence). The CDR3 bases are TGTGCCAGCAGCTCCGAGGGACGGAGGGAAAAACTGTTTTTT. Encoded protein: CASSSEGRREKLFF.

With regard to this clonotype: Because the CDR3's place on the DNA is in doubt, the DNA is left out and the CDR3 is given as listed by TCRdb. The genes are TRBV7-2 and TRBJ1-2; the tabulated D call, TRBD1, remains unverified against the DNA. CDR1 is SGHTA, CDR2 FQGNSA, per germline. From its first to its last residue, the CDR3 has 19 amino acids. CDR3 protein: CDSSFYICSANGQGYGYTF.

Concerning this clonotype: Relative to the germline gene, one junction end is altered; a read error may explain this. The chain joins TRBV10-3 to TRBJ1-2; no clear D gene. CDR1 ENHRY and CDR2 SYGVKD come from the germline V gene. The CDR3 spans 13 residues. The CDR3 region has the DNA TGCGCCATCAGCGGAACAACGAACTATGGCGACACCTTC. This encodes CAISGTTNYGDTF.

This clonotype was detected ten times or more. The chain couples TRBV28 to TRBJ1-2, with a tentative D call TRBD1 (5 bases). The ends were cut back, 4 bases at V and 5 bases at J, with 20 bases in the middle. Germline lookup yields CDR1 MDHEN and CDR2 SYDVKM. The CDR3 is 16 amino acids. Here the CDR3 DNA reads TGTGCCAGCAGTTCAATCAGGGAGTCGGCCCTGTATGGCTACACCTTC. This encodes CASSSIRESALYGYTF.

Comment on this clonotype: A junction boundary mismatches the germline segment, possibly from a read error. The CDR3 spells CASSQDRLAEAGGELYF. The CDR3 nucleotides are TGTGCCAGCAGCCAAGACCGACTAGCGGAAGCGGGCGGGGAGCTGTACTTC. The chain couples TRBV14 to TRBJ2-7; TRBD2 agrees at 9 bases. Per germline, CDR1 SGHDN and CDR2 FVKESK. This CDR3 spans 17 amino acids.

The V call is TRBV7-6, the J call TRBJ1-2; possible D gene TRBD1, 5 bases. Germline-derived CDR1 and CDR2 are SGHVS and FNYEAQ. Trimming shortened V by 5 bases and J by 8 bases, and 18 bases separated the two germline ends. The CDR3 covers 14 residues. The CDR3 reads CASSPDVGGGGYTF. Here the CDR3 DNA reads TGTGCCAGCAGCCCAGACGTTGGGGGAGGGGGCTACACCTTC.

The CDR3: CASNLSGRPGELFF. The DNA for the CDR3 is TGTGCCAGCAACCTTAGCGGGCGTCCCGGGGAGCTGTTTTTT. The chain couples TRBV2 to TRBJ2-2, with TRBD2 matching over 7 bases. The CDR3 loop spans 14 amino acids. Germline V gene data show CDR1 as SNHLY and CDR2 as FYNNEI. Germline trimming cut 7 bases from V and 6 bases from J; bases unmatched to any gene: 8.

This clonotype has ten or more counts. CDR3 region: CASSESSSGGGQYF. CDR3 DNA sequence: TGCGCCAGCAGTGAGTCGTCTAGCGGGGGGGGGCAGTATTTT. J is TRBJ2-3 and V is TRBV10-1, with 12 bases lining up with TRBD2. CDR1 and CDR2 (germline): WNHNN, SYGVQD (reference sequence). The CDR3 has 14 amino acids. The junction had 3 bases not matched to a gene; V was cut back by 0 bases and J by 11 bases.

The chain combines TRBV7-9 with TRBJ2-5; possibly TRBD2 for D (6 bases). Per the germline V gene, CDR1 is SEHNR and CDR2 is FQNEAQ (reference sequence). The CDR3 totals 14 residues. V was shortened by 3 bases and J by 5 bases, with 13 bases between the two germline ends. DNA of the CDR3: TGTGCCAGCAGCTTGACTAGGCAAGCGGAGACCCAGTACTTC. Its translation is CASSLTRQAETQYF.

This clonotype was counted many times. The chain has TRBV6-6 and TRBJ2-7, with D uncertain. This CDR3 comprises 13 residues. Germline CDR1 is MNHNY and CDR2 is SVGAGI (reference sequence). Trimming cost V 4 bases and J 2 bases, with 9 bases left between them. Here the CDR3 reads CASSLSWPYEQYF. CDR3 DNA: TGTGCCAGCAGTTTGAGCTGGCCCTACGAGCAGTACTTC.

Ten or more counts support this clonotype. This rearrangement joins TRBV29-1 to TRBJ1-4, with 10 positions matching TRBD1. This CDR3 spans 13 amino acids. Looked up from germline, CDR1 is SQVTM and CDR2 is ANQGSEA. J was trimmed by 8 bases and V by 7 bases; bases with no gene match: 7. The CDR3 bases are TGCAGCGCTACCGGGACAGGGGAGGAAAAACTGTTTTTT. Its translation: CSATGTGEEKLFF.

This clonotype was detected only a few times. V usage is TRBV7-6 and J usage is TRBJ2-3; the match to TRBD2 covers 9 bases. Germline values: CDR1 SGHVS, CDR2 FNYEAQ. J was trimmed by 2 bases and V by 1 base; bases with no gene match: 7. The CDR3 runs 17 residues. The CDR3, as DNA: TGTGCCAGCAGCTTAGTAGGGCTAGCGGGATTCACAGATACGCAGTATTTT. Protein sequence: CASSLVGLAGFTDTQYF.

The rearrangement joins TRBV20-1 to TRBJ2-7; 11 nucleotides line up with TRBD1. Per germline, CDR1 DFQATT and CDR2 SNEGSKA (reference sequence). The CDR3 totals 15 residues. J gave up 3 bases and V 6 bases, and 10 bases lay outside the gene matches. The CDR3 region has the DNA TGCAGTGCCTTTACTCCGGGACAGGGGGTCTACGAGCAGTACTTC. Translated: CSAFTPGQGVYEQYF.

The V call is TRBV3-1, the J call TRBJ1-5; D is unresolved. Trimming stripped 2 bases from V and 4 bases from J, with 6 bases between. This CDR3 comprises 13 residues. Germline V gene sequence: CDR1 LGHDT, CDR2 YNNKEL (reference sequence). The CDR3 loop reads CASSQNFNQPQHF. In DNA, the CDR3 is TGTGCCAGCAGCCAAAACTTTAATCAGCCCCAGCATTTT.